Listed below are T cell receptor beta chains from one sample, sequenced in a study of T cell repertoires in cytomegalovirus infection. TCRdb recomputed calls from the reads with MiXCR, one row per CDR3 protein. Among roughly 570,000 distinct CDR3 sequences listed, around 40% were seen once. What these receptors recognize is not known. This specimen consisted of cultured PBMCs, obtained from culture after CMV antigen stimulation. Receptors originate from a human donor in good health (CMV status not recorded). Some clones in this sample may be carry-over from other donors' samples. Each CDR3 is given with its conserved first and last residue. A D gene is named only where the DNA matches it firmly. Rows give clone size only sometimes, using once, few, many, or a class for an expanded clone.

DNA	CDR3	size	D	V	J
TGTGCCAGCAGTTATCGGGACTCCCCCTTCACAGATACGCAGTATTTT	CASSYRDSPFTDTQYF	NA	NA	TRBV6-5	TRBJ2-3
TGCAGTGCTAGAGATCTCGTTCGGGGAGAAGCTTTCTTT	CSARDLVRGEAFF	NA	NA	TRBV20-1	TRBJ1-1
TGTGCCAGCAGAGCTAGGTTGGAGCAGTTCTTC	CASRARLEQFF	NA	NA	TRBV2	TRBJ2-1
TGTGCCAGCAGCGGAAGTGAGGGGGCGAACACCGGGGAGCTGTTTTTT	CASSGSEGANTGELFF	many	NA	TRBV7-2	TRBJ2-2
TGTGCCAGCAGCCAAGATGGACTAGCTTTAGAGACCCAGTACTTC	CASSQDGLALETQYF	few	TRBD2	TRBV4-2	TRBJ2-5
TGTGCCAGCAGCTTACTAGCGGGGGGCCCCTACGAGCAGTACTTC	CASSLLAGGPYEQYF	many	TRBD2	TRBV12-3/TRBV12-4	TRBJ2-7
TGTGCCATCAGCCGGGACAGGGGTTCCTATGGCTACACCTTC	CAISRDRGSYGYTF	NA	TRBD1	TRBV10-3	TRBJ1-2
TGTGCCAGCAGCCGATCGGACGGAAGCTCCTATAATTCACCCCTCCACTTT	CASSRSDGSSYNSPLHF	few	NA	TRBV6-6	TRBJ1-6
TGTGCCAGCAGCTTAGGGCGGACAGGGGGCGGCTATGAGCAGTTCTTC	CASSLGRTGGGYEQFF	NA	TRBD1	TRBV7-4	TRBJ2-1
TGTGCCAGCAGTATCCGCGGGAGCTATAATTCACCCCTCCACTTT	CASSIRGSYNSPLHF	NA	NA	TRBV5-7	TRBJ1-6
TGCGCCAGCGGGGACAGGGTTGCAGATACGCAGTATTTT	CASGDRVADTQYF	NA	TRBD1	TRBV5-1	TRBJ2-3
TGTGCCAGTAAGGGACAGCTGAGCTCCTATAATTCACCCCTCCACTTT	CASKGQLSSYNSPLHF	once	TRBD1	TRBV19	TRBJ1-6
TGTGCTAGTGGTTTGGGGGAAGGACCCCAGCATTTT	CASGLGEGPQHF	NA	NA	TRBV12-5	TRBJ1-5
TGTGCCAGCAGCTTAGGGTCGGGGATGGACCTTAGAGGCTACACCTTC	CASSLGSGMDLRGYTF	NA	NA	TRBV7-8	TRBJ1-2
TGTGCCAGCAGTTACCTCAGAGGTGACGGTGAGCAGTTCTTC	CASSYLRGDGEQFF	few	NA	TRBV6-2/TRBV6-3	TRBJ2-1
TGTGCCAGCAGCCAGACAGCCAGATTCTACGAGCAGTACTTC	CASSQTARFYEQYF	NA	NA	TRBV3-1	TRBJ2-7
TGCGCCAGCAGCCAGACATATGGACAGGCCGCCTACGAGCAGTACTTC	CASSQTYGQAAYEQYF	few	TRBD1	TRBV4-3	TRBJ2-7
TGTGCCAGCAGTCCTCTAGTGACCCAGTACTTC	CASSPLVTQYF	NA	NA	TRBV7-9	TRBJ2-5
TGTGCCAGCCACACTAGCGGGAACGCCAATGAGCAGTTCTTC	CASHTSGNANEQFF	NA	TRBD2	TRBV6-1	TRBJ2-1
TGTGCCAGCAGCTTGGTGGGAATAAGCACAGATACGCAGTATTTT	CASSLVGISTDTQYF	few	NA	TRBV7-8	TRBJ2-3
TGTGCCAGTAGTACCTGGGACGGTGGCTACACCTTC	CASSTWDGGYTF	few	NA	TRBV19	TRBJ1-2
TGTGCCGTCCTGGTCGGGACAGGAGGTGATACGCAGTATTTT	CAVLVGTGGDTQYF	NA	TRBD1	TRBV12-3/TRBV12-4	TRBJ2-3
TGTGCCAGCAGTTCGAGTTACGGACTTGGGGAGACCCAGTACTTC	CASSSSYGLGETQYF	NA	NA	TRBV12-3/TRBV12-4	TRBJ2-5
TGTGCCAGCAGCTTACTTGGGGTAGGGGCTAACTATGGCTACACCTTC	CASSLLGVGANYGYTF	few	NA	TRBV7-2	TRBJ1-2
TGTGCCAGCAGCTCCCCCGGCCTAAGGGGCAATGAGCAGTTCTTC	CASSSPGLRGNEQFF	NA	NA	TRBV11-2	TRBJ2-1
TGTGCCAGCAGCGGGGGGCCGGTAGGCTACACCTTC	CASSGGPVGYTF	NA	NA	TRBV6-6	TRBJ1-2
TGTGCCAGTAGTCAAAGGACCCTGGGACAGAGTGAAGCTTTCTTT	CASSQRTLGQSEAFF	few	TRBD1	TRBV19	TRBJ1-1
TGTGCCAGCAGCCCACAGCCAGGGAGCTTGGGAAAAGAGACCCAGTACTTC	CASSPQPGSLGKETQYF	NA	NA	TRBV5-4	TRBJ2-5
TGTGCCAGCAGCTTAGCGTCCCAGGGACGGAACACCGGGGAGCTGTTTTTT	CASSLASQGRNTGELFF	few	NA	TRBV7-6	TRBJ2-2
TGTGCCAGCAGCCTGGACTACCTCTCCTACGAGCAGTACTTC	CASSLDYLSYEQYF	NA	NA	TRBV7-2	TRBJ2-7
TGTGCCAGCAGTCGGGACAGGCGGGGGACTGAAGCTTTCTTT	CASSRDRRGTEAFF	few	TRBD1	TRBV12-3/TRBV12-4	TRBJ1-1
TGTGCCAGCAGTTTGGGACGACAGGGCCGGAACACTGAAGCTTTCTTT	CASSLGRQGRNTEAFF	few	TRBD1	TRBV12-3/TRBV12-4	TRBJ1-1
TGTGCCAGCAGCCAAGATCCGGTCGGCCGGGGTACGGAAAAACTGTTTTTT	CASSQDPVGRGTEKLFF	once	NA	TRBV4-1	TRBJ1-4
TGTGCCAGTGGAGTGACTAGCGGTCCCTACGAGCAGTACTTC	CASGVTSGPYEQYF	few	TRBD2	TRBV7-2	TRBJ2-7
TGTGCCAGCAGCTTAGTTTCCGGGACTAGCGGGAGGAGGGAGACCCAGTACTTC	CASSLVSGTSGRRETQYF	few	TRBD2	TRBV7-2	TRBJ2-5
TGTGCCAGCAGTTTTCAGCCCGGGGAGCTGTTTTTT	CASSFQPGELFF	few	NA	TRBV12-3/TRBV12-4	TRBJ2-2
TGCGCCAGCAGCTTGGCAGGGGAAGGAGAGACCCAGTACTTC	CASSLAGEGETQYF	few	NA	TRBV5-1	TRBJ2-5
TGTGCCACCAGGGACTCTGGGGCCAACGTCCTGACTTTC	CATRDSGANVLTF	few	NA	TRBV6-1	TRBJ2-6
TGCAGTGCTCAAGCGGGGACATTCCCGGGGTATGGCTACACCTTC	CSAQAGTFPGYGYTF	NA	NA	TRBV20-1	TRBJ1-2
TGTGCCAGCGAACCTCTGGTCCGGACCGGGGAGCTGTTTTTT	CASEPLVRTGELFF	few	NA	TRBV7-2	TRBJ2-2
TGCGCCAGCAGCTTGGGGGGCAGCCACACTGAAGCTTTCTTT	CASSLGGSHTEAFF	NA	NA	TRBV5-1	TRBJ1-1
TGCAGTGCTAGAGATCCTGGCATCAGGAACACAGATACGCAGTATTTT	CSARDPGIRNTDTQYF	NA	NA	TRBV20-1	TRBJ2-3
TGTGCCAGCAGCTCCCTGAGGGACAGTTTCCACGAGCAGTACTTC	CASSSLRDSFHEQYF	NA	TRBD1	TRBV7-6	TRBJ2-7
TGTGCCAGCAGTTCCGTTGCAACTAATGAAAAACTGTTTTTT	CASSSVATNEKLFF	NA	NA	TRBV27	TRBJ1-4
TGTGCCAGCAAGGGGGCATCGCCCGATACGCAGTATTTT	CASKGASPDTQYF	NA	TRBD1	TRBV6-5	TRBJ2-3
TGTGCCAGCAGGGCCGGGACAGGGGAAGAGACCCAGTACTTC	CASRAGTGEETQYF	NA	TRBD1	TRBV6-8	TRBJ2-5
TGTGCCAGCAGCCTACGGGGGGATAACAATGAGCAGTTCTTC	CASSLRGDNNEQFF	few	TRBD2	TRBV12-3/TRBV12-4	TRBJ2-1
TGTGCCAGCAGTCCCGGGACATTGGCACCCCTCCACTTT	CASSPGTLAPLHF	few	NA	TRBV6-2/TRBV6-3	TRBJ1-6
TGTGCCAGCAGCCGGTATGGTGAAGCTTTCTTT	CASSRYGEAFF	NA	NA	TRBV2	TRBJ1-1
TGTGCCAGTAGTTCGGTGATTGAGCAGTTCTTC	CASSSVIEQFF	few	NA	TRBV19	TRBJ2-1
TGTGCCAGCAAGAGGTCAGGGGGGGACCTTTACGAGGGCAATCAGCCCCAGCATTTT	CASKRSGGDLYEGNQPQHF	once	TRBD1	TRBV2	TRBJ1-5
TGTGCCTGGAGTATGCGGGACACAGATACGCAGTATTTT	CAWSMRDTDTQYF	once	NA	TRBV30	TRBJ2-3
TGTGCCAGCAGCGTAGCGGGAGGGACAAGCTCCTACAATGAGCAGTTCTTC	CASSVAGGTSSYNEQFF	few	TRBD2	TRBV2	TRBJ2-1
TGTGCCAGCAGCTTACGGCATCCGTTACTCCCAGATACGCAGTATTTT	CASSLRHPLLPDTQYF	NA	NA	TRBV7-2	TRBJ2-3
TGTGCCAGCAGTTTGGGAGGAGCGACAGATAACTATGGCTACACCTTC	CASSLGGATDNYGYTF	few	NA	TRBV28	TRBJ1-2
TGTGCCAGCAGGCCCGCCGGGACGGGGTATGGCTACACCTTC	CASRPAGTGYGYTF	once	NA	TRBV25-1	TRBJ1-2
TGTGCCAGCAGTCGTCACTCAGGGGGCTCATTTTCGGGCACTGAAGCTTTCTTT	CASSRHSGGSFSGTEAFF	NA	TRBD1	TRBV27	TRBJ1-1
TGTGCCAGCAGCTTATTCAGCACAGATACGCAGTATTTT	CASSLFSTDTQYF	many	NA	TRBV7-2	TRBJ2-3
TGTGCCAGCGGACAGGCCTTGGGAAACACCATATATTTT	CASGQALGNTIYF	NA	TRBD1	TRBV6-6	TRBJ1-3